The following is a T cell receptor (beta chain) sequence with its context. Antigen unknown. One entry per CDR3 protein, called by TCRdb with MiXCR from the 5' RACE reads. The sample has 13,000 or so distinct CDR3 sequences; roughly 51% are singletons. Notes on the study in general: The TCR gene usage of tumor memory CD4+ T cells clustered together with blood and lymph node memory CD4+ cells and with lymph node naive CD4+ cells.

Germline CDR1 reads DFQATT; CDR2 reads SNEGSKA (reference sequence). This CDR3 spans 13 amino acids. Trimming took off 6 bases at V and 0 bases at J, with 10 bases between the two ends. Treg sorting used a CD4+CD25+CD127-/low gate. This clonotype originated in a female donor with breast cancer. The chain couples TRBV20-1 to TRBJ2-3, with D possibly matching TRBD2 (5 bases). The specimen sequenced was tumor-infiltrating Tregs sorted from the breast tumor. CDR3 nucleotide sequence: TGCAGTGCCGCGGGTTCTAGCACAGATACGCAGTATTTT. Protein sequence: CSAAGSSTDTQYF.